This entry lists 18 T cell receptor beta chains sequenced from one sample in a study of blood T cell repertoires in COVID-19. Assay: immunoSEQ multiplex PCR; the TCRdb copy retains only in-frame clones and omits some. Counted here are a few hundred thousand clones, 90% occurring once; the ten biggest clones make up 3.5% to 4.5%. The sequenced sample was PBMCs or T cells enriched from blood (not recorded which). Receptors originate from a woman under 30 with acute COVID-19.

This clone was seen once. This chain uses TRBV19 with TRBJ1-5, with D maybe TRBD1 (5 bases). Germline CDR1 LNHDA, CDR2 SQIVND (reference sequence). The CDR3 covers 12 residues. V shed 5 bases and J shed 9 bases, with 11 bases lying between them. The CDR3 sequence is CASSFGRGPQHF. CDR3 nucleotide sequence: TGTGCCAGTAGTTTCGGGAGGGGGCCCCAGCATTTT.

The genes are TRBV29-1 and TRBJ1-2; D perhaps matches TRBD1 (5 bases). CDR3 length equals 11 residues. The germline gives CDR1 SQVTM, CDR2 ANQGSEA. V was pared by 6 bases and J by 0 bases, with 5 bases between. CDR3 sequence: CSVDTNYGYTF. The CDR3 nucleotides read TGCAGCGTGGACACTAACTATGGCTACACCTTC.

The chain combines TRBV9 with TRBJ2-2, with D possibly matching TRBD1 (5 bases). The germline V and J ends were trimmed by 2 bases and 4 bases, with 12 bases remaining between them. Germline V gene lookup returns CDR1 SGDLS and CDR2 YYNGEE. The CDR3 is 15 residues long. The CDR3 region is CASSVKQGSTGELFF. The CDR3, as DNA: TGTGCCAGCAGCGTTAAGCAGGGAAGCACCGGGGAGCTGTTTTTT.

CDR3 loop: CASSPRASKGETQYF. CDR3 DNA: TGTGCCAGCAGTCCTAGGGCTAGTAAGGGGGAGACCCAGTACTTC. This sequence joins TRBV3-1 (or the pseudogene TRBV3-2) and TRBJ2-5; possible D gene TRBD1, 5 bases. CDR1 is LGHDT, CDR2 YNNKEL, per germline (reference sequence). Trimming removed 6 bases from V and 5 bases from J, with 19 bases in between. This CDR3 is built from 15 residues.

The V call is TRBV4-1, the J call TRBJ1-1; TRBD1 might be the D (6 bases). This CDR3 comprises 14 residues. The germline V gene encodes CDR1 MGHRA and CDR2 YSYEKL. V lost 3 bases to trimming and J lost 6 bases, with 14 bases between them. The CDR3 coding sequence is TGCGCCAGCAGCCATCAGGGGACGAGCCCTGAAGCTTTCTTT. Translated: CASSHQGTSPEAFF.

The rearrangement links TRBV4-1 to TRBJ2-7, with D possibly TRBD2 on 6 matching bases. CDR3 size: 18 residues. Looked up from germline, CDR1 is MGHRA and CDR2 is YSYEKL. Trimming took off 0 bases at V and 1 base at J, with 19 bases between the two ends. CDR3 amino acids: CASSQDQRASMGSYEQYF. Written as DNA, the CDR3 is TGCGCCAGCAGCCAAGACCAGCGGGCTTCCATGGGGTCCTACGAGCAGTACTTC.

This clone was counted once. The chain is built from TRBV24-1 and TRBJ1-1; D is unresolved. Trimming pared 5 bases from V and 5 bases from J, leaving 11 bases between. CDR3 length: 13 amino acids. Looked up from germline, CDR1 is KGHDR and CDR2 is SFDVKD. The CDR3 protein is CATSVAGGTEAFF. As DNA, the CDR3 is TGTGCCACCAGTGTTGCAGGAGGTACTGAAGCTTTCTTT.

The chain uses TRBV28 and TRBJ2-7; possible D gene TRBD2, 5 bases. CDR1 is MDHEN, CDR2 SYDVKM, per germline. V lost 8 bases to trimming and J lost 0 bases, with 11 bases between them. The CDR3 totals 13 residues. The chain's CDR3 is CASGGADSYEQYF. CDR3 coding DNA: TGTGCCAGCGGTGGAGCGGACTCCTACGAGCAGTACTTC.

The rearrangement joins TRBV4-2 to TRBJ1-1; 7 bases line up with TRBD1. Germline V gene lookup returns CDR1 LGHNA and CDR2 YNFKEQ. The J segment lost 11 bases and the V segment lost 0 bases, leaving 9 bases of the junction unmatched. This CDR3 has 14 residues. CDR3 amino acids: CASSQDSTGLGAFF. DNA for the CDR3: TGTGCCAGCAGCCAAGATTCGACAGGGCTGGGGGCTTTCTTT.

This chain uses TRBV15 with TRBJ1-1; weak D call: TRBD1 (6 bases). Germline CDR1 is LNHNV and CDR2 is YYDKDF (reference sequence). V dropped 4 bases and J dropped 3 bases, with 9 bases sitting between them. The CDR3 is 13 amino acids. As DNA, the CDR3 is TGTGCCACCAGCACATACAGGGACACTGAAGCTTTCTTT. Its translation: CATSTYRDTEAFF. Using reference TRBV15 and TRBJ1-1 for the parts outside the CDR3, the full variable domain is DAMVIQNPRYQVTQFGKPVTLSCSQTLNHNVMYWYQQKSSQAPKLLFHYYDKDFNNEADTPDNFQSRRPNTSFCFLDIRSPGLGDTAMYLCATSTYRDTEAFFGQGTRLTVV.

CDR3 amino acids: CASSITGSSTEAFF. The CDR3 DNA sequence: TGTGCCAGTAGTATTACAGGGTCATCCACTGAAGCTTTCTTT. V is TRBV19 and J is TRBJ1-1, with TRBD1 as a possible D gene (6 bases). From germline, CDR1 is LNHDA and CDR2 SQIVND (reference sequence). The CDR3 loop spans 14 amino acids. Trimming took off 3 bases at V and 4 bases at J, with 12 bases between the two ends. Together with reference TRBV19 and TRBJ1-1, the CDR3 gives the full variable domain: DGGITQSPKYLFRKEGQNVTLSCEQNLNHDAMYWYRQDPGQGLRLIYYSQIVNDFQKGDIAEGYSVSREKKESFPLTVTSAQKNPTAFYLCASSITGSSTEAFFGQGTRLTVV.

This clone was observed a single time. The rearrangement joins TRBV30 to TRBJ2-7, with 9 nucleotides matching TRBD1. Germline values: CDR1 GTSNPN, CDR2 SVGIG (reference sequence). V shed 1 base and J 4 bases; nucleotides not matched to a gene: 5. The CDR3 runs 14 residues. The CDR3 nucleotides are TGTGCCTGGAGTGCCGGGACAGGGCGATACGAGCAGTACTTC. It codes for CAWSAGTGRYEQYF. Drawing the rest from reference TRBV30 and TRBJ2-7, the complete variable domain is SQTIHQWPATLVQPVGSPLSLECTVEGTSNPNLYWYRQAAGRGLQLLFYSVGIGQISSEVPQNLSASRPQDRQFILSSKKLLLSDSGFYLCAWSAGTGRYEQYFGPGTRLTVT.

The gene calls are TRBV3-1 (or the pseudogene TRBV3-2) and TRBJ1-3; perhaps TRBD1 as D (5 bases). The V and J ends lost 7 bases and 1 base respectively, with 11 bases between them. Germline assignment: CDR1 LGHDT and CDR2 YNNKEL (reference sequence). This CDR3 region has 14 residues. Here the CDR3 reads CASTHKGSGNTIYF. As DNA, the CDR3 is TGTGCCAGCACCCATAAGGGGTCTGGAAACACCATATATTTT.

The rearrangement uses TRBV5-6 and TRBJ1-2, with 7 bases that match TRBD1. From germline, CDR1 is SGHDT and CDR2 YYEEEE. With 6 bases clipped from V and 4 bases from J, the junction kept 24 bases outside the gene matches. The CDR3 contains 19 residues. CDR3 sequence (DNA): TGTGCCAGCATCGTGGCGGCCCTCGGGACAGAACAACCGGCCTATGGCTACACCTTC. Its protein is CASIVAALGTEQPAYGYTF.

The chain couples TRBV28 to TRBJ1-5; D is perhaps TRBD1 (6 bases). The CDR3 contains 14 residues. The V end lost 9 bases, the J end lost 1 base, and 13 bases lay between the germline ends. Germline loops: CDR1 MDHEN, CDR2 SYDVKM. CDR3 DNA: TGTGCCAGTATTCGGCAGGGGAGCAATCAGCCCCAGCATTTT. Protein: CASIRQGSNQPQHF.

V usage is TRBV19 and J usage is TRBJ2-1; 9 bases agree with TRBD2. V shed 6 bases and J 9 bases; nucleotides not matched to a gene: 21. In germline, CDR1 is LNHDA, CDR2 SQIVND (reference sequence). This CDR3 region has 18 residues. The CDR3 DNA is TGTGCCAGTAGCCTCATCAGTACTAGCGGGCGGGAATTAGGTGAGCAGTTCTTC. Protein product: CASSLISTSGRELGEQFF.

This chain connects TRBV19 to TRBJ2-1; D possibly corresponds to TRBD2 (7 bases). CDR3 length: 17 residues. Germline CDR1 is LNHDA and CDR2 is SQIVND (reference sequence). Trimming took off 7 bases at V and 3 bases at J, with 22 bases between the two ends. The CDR3 DNA sequence: TGTGCCAGTACCCCCTTAGGGGGAGGGCCACGCTACAATGAGCAGTTCTTC. It encodes CASTPLGGGPRYNEQFF.

On this clone: This may be a read error: a much more frequent sequence differs by one nucleotide. V usage is TRBV13 and J usage is TRBJ2-1; tentative D call: TRBD1 (5 bases). Trimming took 2 bases from V and 1 from J, leaving 6 bases between them. Looked up from germline, CDR1 is PRHDT and CDR2 is FYEKMQ (reference sequence). The CDR3 is made up of 14 amino acids. CDR3 residues: CASSLRQSYNEQFF. CDR3 sequence (DNA): TGTGCCAGCAGCTTAAGACAGTCCTACAATGAGCAGTTCTTC.